Described below is a single T cell receptor beta chain sequence and its context. The clone's antigen remains unknown. No base quality values were provided; no much bigger clone lies one nucleotide off. The CDR3 regions of human TCRbeta chains were analyzed by immunosequencing. In the original analysis: TCRs in the repertoires were compared against a reference library of SARS-CoV-2-specific TCRs that had been generated with the MIRA antigen-specificity platform. Breadth was defined as the fraction of unique TCRs that were SARS-CoV-2-associated. Depth was defined as the fraction of total T cells that were SARS-CoV-2-associated. Each spike-specific TCR was assigned to its reactive spike region and to a CD4 or CD8 class using the MIRA data. Log10-transformed breadth and depth values were compared by one-way ANOVA with Sidak's multiple comparisons tests. The source is immuneACCESS, and TCRdb retained only in-frame sequences with V and J called. Part of the clones is not carried over; for the studies checked, unresolved V genes explain less than half of this, and the remainder is unexplained. That table furnishes V, J and clone size, whereas the DNA furnished D and trimming. The sample records about 130,000 clones, about 93% of which are singletons. The ten largest clones take up about 0.91% of the sample.

These data are taken from a study of T cell responses to AZD1222 COVID-19 vaccine (dated by TCRdb to the early 2020s). About the full investigation: AZD1222 recipients whose second dose came at about 4 weeks and those whose second dose came at about 12 weeks were combined into one group, since spike-specific TCR depth and breadth did not differ between the two schedules. TCR sequencing covered more than 230 trial participants: about 210 given two doses of AZD1222 and about 26 given two doses of MenACWY control vaccine. Trial participants were enrolled by age into 18-55, 56-69 and 70-plus year subgroups, with around 150, 28 and 57 TCR-sequenced participants respectively.

V and J are truncated by 3 bases and 1 base respectively, leaving an intervening sequence of 6 bases. Including the terminal cysteine and phenylalanine, the CDR3 comprises 13 residues. The CDR3 DNA has 39 bases and is translated from base 1. The germline V gene provides CDR1 MNHEY and CDR2 SVGAGI. The time point label of this sample denotes: baseline before first vaccination. The vaccinee samples were drawn from two UK trials, COV001 and COV002, one of which was a single-blind randomized controlled phase 2/3 trial testing AZD1222 (ChAdOx1 nCoV-19) in healthy adults. For TCRbeta chain sequencing, PBMC samples were collected from trial participants at day 0 and at day 28 after the second dose. Results the study describes overall, beyond this receptor: Spike-specific TCR breadth and depth rose significantly after two AZD1222 doses compared with day 0 and with MenACWY recipients. The 56-69-year group was small, and its depth increase did not reach significance, likely because of low power. Epitopes outside the regions mutated in the B.1.351 and B.1.1.7 variants were reportedly recognized by nearly half of the unique spike-specific TCRs. Participants were mostly white British and included more females than males, and it was suggested by the authors that clonal diversity may have been underestimated. Because no day 14 peak-response samples were available, the repertoires could be characterized only after the peak T cell response. CD4 TCRs associated with the vaccine covered the entire spike protein, and the dominant responses were in regions 160-218 and 743-854. Conclusions about previously exposed vaccinees are limited because only six or seven AZD1222 recipients were SARS-CoV-2 seropositive at baseline.

Sequences were derived from peripheral blood, sampled on day 0 of AZD1222 vaccination. The sequence was obtained from an adult in good health. Rearrangement joined TRBV6-5 to TRBJ1-1; the D gene is unclear. The bases are TGTGCCAGCAGTTATCAGCCGAACACTGAAGCTTTCTTT. Its protein product is CASSYQPNTEAFF.